This TCR beta chain was recorded in a study of memory CD4+ T cells and cytomegalovirus serostatus. Study overall: Of the healthy Belgian adults, 8 to 10 were CMV seropositive and approximately 24 seronegative.

The sort gate was single viable CD3+CD4+CD8-CD45RO+ cells for memory CD4+ T cells. Libraries were prepared by immunoSEQ multiplex PCR; TCRdb keeps only in-frame clonotypes and omits some of them. This table holds about 43,000 clones, around four fifths found once. V dropped 0 bases and J dropped 4 bases, with 11 bases sitting between them. Germline-derived CDR1 and CDR2 are SGDLS and YYNGEE. The CDR3 is 14 amino acids. Sequencing was performed on memory CD4+ T cells from blood. V and J are TRBV9 and TRBJ2-7; D might be TRBD2 (7 bases). The clonotype was recovered from an adult in good health and CMV-seronegative. The CDR3 spells CASSVEAGAYEQYF. In DNA, the CDR3 is TGTGCCAGCAGCGTAGAGGCGGGGGCGTACGAGCAGTACTTC.